The rows below give T cell receptor beta chains drawn from one sample of a study of blood T cell repertoires in COVID-19. Measured with immunoSEQ multiplex PCR; TCRdb has only the in-frame clones, and not every one. This table has 130,000 or so clones, 84% appearing once. The source material was PBMCs or T cells enriched from blood (not recorded which). The receptors originated from a man between 40 and 49 years old with acute COVID-19. The CDR3 runs from the conserved cysteine through the conserved F or W. Each record gives: CDR3 DNA, CDR3 protein, D gene, clone size, J gene, V gene. A D gene is named only where the DNA matches it firmly. The listing skips clone size in some rows; elsewhere it reads once, few, many or a size class.

CDR3 DNA: TGCGCCAGCAGCTTGGAGCGGAGCGGGGGTCTAGATACGCAGTATTTT; CDR3 protein: CASSLERSGGLDTQYF; D gene: TRBD2; clone size: NA; J gene: TRBJ2-3; V gene: TRBV5-1
CDR3 DNA: TGTGCCAGCTCTCCAACGCGGGACGGGCAGGGCTACACCTTC; CDR3 protein: CASSPTRDGQGYTF; D gene: NA; clone size: NA; J gene: TRBJ1-2; V gene: TRBV18
CDR3 DNA: TGCGCCAGCAGTTACCCCGGGGGGCTTACCGGGGAGCTGTTTTTT; CDR3 protein: CASSYPGGLTGELFF; D gene: NA; clone size: NA; J gene: TRBJ2-2; V gene: TRBV5-1
CDR3 DNA: TGTGCCAGCACCGGGAAGGACTACAATAGCAATCAGCCCCAGCATTTT; CDR3 protein: CASTGKDYNSNQPQHF; D gene: NA; clone size: NA; J gene: TRBJ1-5; V gene: TRBV2
CDR3 DNA: TGTGCCAGCAGCCAAGCCAGCGGGAGTGTCTCTGGGGCCAACGTCCTGACTTTC; CDR3 protein: CASSQASGSVSGANVLTF; D gene: TRBD2; clone size: few; J gene: TRBJ2-6; V gene: TRBV4-2
CDR3 DNA: TGTGCCAGCAGCTTGGGGCAGTACGGCGAGCAGTACTTC; CDR3 protein: CASSLGQYGEQYF; D gene: NA; clone size: NA; J gene: TRBJ2-7; V gene: TRBV13
CDR3 DNA: TGTGCCAGCAGTTTACAGGACAGGGTCCGTACGTCGCAGTATTTT; CDR3 protein: CASSLQDRVRTSQYF; D gene: TRBD1; clone size: NA; J gene: TRBJ2-3; V gene: TRBV27
CDR3 DNA: TGTGCCAGCAGCCCCTCGGCGACAACGGGGGATACGCAGTATTTT; CDR3 protein: CASSPSATTGDTQYF; D gene: NA; clone size: once; J gene: TRBJ2-3; V gene: TRBV9
CDR3 DNA: TGTGCCAGTAGAGGCGCGGGAGGGACCTCCTACAATGAGCAGTTCTTC; CDR3 protein: CASRGAGGTSYNEQFF; D gene: TRBD2; clone size: NA; J gene: TRBJ2-1; V gene: TRBV19
CDR3 DNA: TGTGCCTGGAGTGTACTAGCGGGGGGGCTGGATACGCAGTATTTT; CDR3 protein: CAWSVLAGGLDTQYF; D gene: TRBD2; clone size: NA; J gene: TRBJ2-3; V gene: TRBV30